Listed here is a single TCR beta chain. This specimen belongs to a study of T cell repertoires in ileal Crohn's disease. The V end lost 3 bases, the J end lost 8 bases, and 13 bases lay between the germline ends. Germline V gene sequence: CDR1 KGHSH, CDR2 LQKENI. The CDR3 spans 14 residues. Some clones are missing from TCRdb's copy, which holds only in-frame ones; the method was immunoSEQ multiplex PCR. The sample lists some 14,000 clones, 78% occurring once. J is TRBJ1-4 and V is TRBV18, with D unclear. This TCR was sampled from an adult with Crohn's disease. The sample comprised ileal tissue. CDR3 amino acids: CASSPPVEEEKLFF. In DNA, the CDR3 is TGTGCCAGCTCACCGCCGGTGGAGGAGGAAAAACTGTTTTTT.